This TCR beta chain comes out of a study of blood T cell repertoires in COVID-19. Study context: From the United States, Italy and Spain came samples of acute and convalescent COVID-19. PBMCs, B-cell-depleted T cells, or T cells were the source of the cDNA or gDNA that made up the material.

TCRdb's table, derived via immunoSEQ multiplex PCR, lists solely in-frame clones and lacks some. The sample shows about 150,000 clones, approximately 83% of them seen only once. This CDR3 region has 13 residues. The V end was cut by 2 bases, the J end by 9 bases, with 13 bases between. Germline V gene sequence: CDR1 MNHNY, CDR2 SVGAGI (reference sequence). This clone was seen only a few times. The origin of this receptor is a man aged 70 or older who had been exposed to COVID-19. Material for sequencing was PBMCs or T cells enriched from blood (not recorded which). This rearrangement joins TRBV6-6 to TRBJ1-1, with D possibly matching TRBD1 (5 bases). CDR3 coding DNA: TGTGCCAGCAGTTACGTAACCAGGGAAAAAGCTTTCTTT. This codes for CASSYVTREKAFF.